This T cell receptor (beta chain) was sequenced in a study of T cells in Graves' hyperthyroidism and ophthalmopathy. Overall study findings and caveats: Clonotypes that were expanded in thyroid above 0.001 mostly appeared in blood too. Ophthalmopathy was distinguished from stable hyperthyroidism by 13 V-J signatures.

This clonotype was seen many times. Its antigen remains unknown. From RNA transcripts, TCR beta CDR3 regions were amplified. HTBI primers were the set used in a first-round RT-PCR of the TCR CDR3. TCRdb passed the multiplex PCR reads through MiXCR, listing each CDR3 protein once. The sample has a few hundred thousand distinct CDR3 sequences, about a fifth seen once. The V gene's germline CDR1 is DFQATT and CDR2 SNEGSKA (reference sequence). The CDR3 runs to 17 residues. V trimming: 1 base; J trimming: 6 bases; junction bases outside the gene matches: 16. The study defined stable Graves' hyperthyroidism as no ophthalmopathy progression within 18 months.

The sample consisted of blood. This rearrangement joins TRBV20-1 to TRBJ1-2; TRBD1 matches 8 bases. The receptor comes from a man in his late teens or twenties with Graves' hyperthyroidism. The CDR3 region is CSARGLRTGLRLDGYTF. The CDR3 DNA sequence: TGCAGTGCTAGAGGACTTAGGACAGGGCTGAGGTTGGATGGCTACACCTTC.